A single T cell receptor (beta chain) is shown here with its context. CDR1 and CDR2 from the germline V gene are KGHSH and LQKENI. The J segment lost 7 bases and the V segment lost 5 bases, leaving 10 bases of the junction unmatched. CDR3 size: 16 residues. This record belongs to a study of blood T cell repertoires in COVID-19. Whole-study context: Nucleic acid was either cDNA or gDNA, and it came from T cells, B-cell-depleted T cells, or PBMCs.

Using immunoSEQ multiplex PCR, the repertoire was profiled, and TCRdb retains in-frame clones only, with some absent. The table lists 190,000 or so clones, over 75% of them singletons. This clonotype originated in a man aged 50 to 60 who had recovered from COVID-19. The chain uses TRBV18 and TRBJ2-1; TRBD2 agrees at 11 bases. The sample comprised peripheral blood. The CDR3 spells CASSNSGGAQENEQFF. Here the CDR3 DNA reads TGTGCCAGCTCAAATAGCGGGGGGGCCCAGGAGAATGAGCAGTTCTTC.